This T cell receptor (beta chain) was recorded in a study of T cells in Graves' hyperthyroidism and ophthalmopathy (dated by TCRdb to between 2018 and 2021). With regard to the full study: Peripheral blood samples were taken at initial diagnosis, before any treatment was given. TCR V-J signatures able to tell the groups apart were searched for in a discovery cohort of approximately 95 patients, of whom about 40 had Graves' ophthalmopathy and about 55 had stable Graves' hyperthyroidism. Prospective prediction of ophthalmopathy was tested in an independent validation cohort consisting of 18 hyperthyroidism patients and around 17 patients who later progressed to ophthalmopathy. For training and testing, the roughly 100 patients in the discovery cohort were randomly divided in a 7:3 ratio. In about 6 Graves' hyperthyroidism patients, the study also compared T-cell repertoires from thyroid tissue with T-cell repertoires from blood. Once sampling was done, hyperthyroidism patients were given methimazole at a starting dose of 30 mg daily, whereas ophthalmopathy patients were given high-dose intravenous methylprednisolone. According to the paper, TCR Vbeta CDR3 sequencing was carried out on roughly 130 peripheral blood samples, which came from under 50 ophthalmopathy, some 73 hyperthyroidism and roughly 17 progressor patients.

With respect to this clonotype: Which antigen it targets is not known. No much larger clonotype is one base removed from it; base qualities were not supplied.

TCR beta CDR3 regions were amplified from RNA transcripts. A first-round RT-PCR of the TCR CDR3 used the HTBI primer set with the Qiagen OneStep RT-PCR kit. Libraries were constructed in a second round of multiplex PCR, after which size selection and purification were carried out. Sequencing of the libraries was done on an Illumina HiSeq2000 using paired-end 100 bp reads. Per the source publication's procedure: SOAPnuke was used to process the raw data, removing reads that contained adapters or uncalled bases, had a mean Phred below 15, or lacked an exact match to the constant primer or identifier. High-quality paired reads were merged with COPE v1.2.5, and unique nucleotide sequences were defined as clonotypes. Clonotypes were aligned to IMGT TRBV, TRBD and TRBJ reference segments using MiTCR v1.1. The analysis was restricted to V-J combinations with a frequency above 0.0001, which together covered over 99% of the repertoires. The TCS score was defined as the ratio of F50 (clonal expansion) to E x V (chaos), calculated using BLOSUM62-based TCRdist between CDR3 peptides within each V-J. Welch's t-statistics and random forest reduced fewer than 600 V-J features to around 14, which were used in a naive Bayes classifier (R e1071). TCRdb handled the public reads itself, with Q25 trimming in fastp and clone calling in MiXCR, and kept productive beta chains. Each record represents a unique CDR3 protein, reported with the most common genes and DNA among its rows. These V and J calls derive from TCRdb rather than the authors' analysis. For this sample there are about 570,000 distinct CDR3 sequences; around 13% appear just once. Around 13% of the sample is in the top ten clones.

Graves' hyperthyroidism was defined as stable when no progression to ophthalmopathy occurred over 18 months of follow-up. The hyperthyroidism patients were between 18 and 65 years old and newly diagnosed, with a disease duration of less than 2 months. Patients with uncontrolled infections, other autoimmune diseases, pregnancy or lactation were excluded. Diagnoses were established on the basis of clinical symptoms, serum thyroxine and TRAb, thyroid ultrasound, and orbital computed tomography. Ficoll-Paque density gradient centrifugation was used to isolate PBMCs from around 10 ml of fresh peripheral blood. Total RNA was extracted using Trizol reagent, and RNA quality was assessed on an Agilent 2100 Bioanalyzer. The CDR3 contains 15 residues, cysteine and phenylalanine counted. Just the 45-base CDR3 DNA is kept, in frame starting at base 1. At the junction V is shortened by 4 bases and J by 6 bases; bases outside the gene matches: 11. Reading the germline V gene (reference sequence) gives CDR1 DFQATT and CDR2 SNEGSKA.

Study-level results and caveats: Blood samples also contained most of the expanded thyroid clonotypes (frequency above 0.001), which suggests that blood repertoires may reflect thyroid immune responses. In cross-validation, a model built on a 13 V-J signature told ophthalmopathy apart from stable hyperthyroidism with less than 90% sensitivity and about 81% specificity, and in testing the same model reached 80%/75%. During validation, the model predicted progression to ophthalmopathy a median of around six months ahead of onset, with 60% to 71% sensitivity and 72% to 80% specificity. Sample size was not statistically predetermined, and blinding of investigators to group allocation was not performed.

This TCR was sampled from a woman in her thirties or forties with Graves' hyperthyroidism. Recombination joined TRBV20-1 with TRBJ2-1, with 8 central nucleotides matching TRBD2. Sequencing used blood. CDR3 region: CSATLAGLPGNEQFF. The DNA reads TGCAGTGCTACGCTAGCGGGCCTCCCGGGCAATGAGCAGTTCTTC.